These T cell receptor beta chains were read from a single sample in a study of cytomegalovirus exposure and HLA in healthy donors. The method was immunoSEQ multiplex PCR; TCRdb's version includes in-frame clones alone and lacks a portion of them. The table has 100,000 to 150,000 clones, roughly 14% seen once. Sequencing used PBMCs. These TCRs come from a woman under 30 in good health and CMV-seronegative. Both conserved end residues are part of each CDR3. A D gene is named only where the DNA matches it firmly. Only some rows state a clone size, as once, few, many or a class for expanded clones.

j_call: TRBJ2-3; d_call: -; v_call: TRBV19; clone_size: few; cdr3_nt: TGTGCCAGTAGTATATCAGGGGCTGAGGATACGCAGTATTTT; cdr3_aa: CASSISGAEDTQYF
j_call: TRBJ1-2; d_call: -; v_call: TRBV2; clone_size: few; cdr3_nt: TGTGCCAGCAGTGAGCTAAAAGGGACATCCTATGGCTACACCTTC; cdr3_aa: CASSELKGTSYGYTF
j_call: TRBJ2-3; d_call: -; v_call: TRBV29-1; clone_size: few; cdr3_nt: TGCAGCGTCCTTCGCGAAGATACGCAGTATTTT; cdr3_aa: CSVLREDTQYF
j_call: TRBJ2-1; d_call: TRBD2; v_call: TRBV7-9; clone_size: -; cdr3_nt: TGTGCCAGCAGCTTAGGTTCGCGCGGGAGGGGCGATGAGCAGTTCTTC; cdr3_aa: CASSLGSRGRGDEQFF
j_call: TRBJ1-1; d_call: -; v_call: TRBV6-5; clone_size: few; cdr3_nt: TGTGCCACCATCCGACGAGGCACTGAAGCTTTCTTT; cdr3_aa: CATIRRGTEAFF
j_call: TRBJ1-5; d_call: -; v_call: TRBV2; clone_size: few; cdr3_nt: TGTGCCAGCAGTGAAGTGACACATAGCAATCAGCCCCAGCATTTT; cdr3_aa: CASSEVTHSNQPQHF
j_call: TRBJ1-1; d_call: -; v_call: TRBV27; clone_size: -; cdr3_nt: TGTGCCAGCAGTTTAATAGGGGACACTGAAGCTTTCTTT; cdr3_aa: CASSLIGDTEAFF
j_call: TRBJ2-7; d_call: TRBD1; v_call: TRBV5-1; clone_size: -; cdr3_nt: TGCGCCAGCAGCTTGAGACTAGGACAGGGGGACCACGAGCAGTACTTC; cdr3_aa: CASSLRLGQGDHEQYF
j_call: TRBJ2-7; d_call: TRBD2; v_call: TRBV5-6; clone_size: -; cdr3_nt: TGTGCCAGCAGCTTAGCGGGGACCACCTACGAGCAGTACTTC; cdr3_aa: CASSLAGTTYEQYF
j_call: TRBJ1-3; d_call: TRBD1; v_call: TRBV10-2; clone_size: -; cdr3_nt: TGCGCCAGCAGCCCCACGGACAGGGGTTCTGGAAACACCATATATTTT; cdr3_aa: CASSPTDRGSGNTIYF
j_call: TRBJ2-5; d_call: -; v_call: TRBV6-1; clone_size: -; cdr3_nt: TGTGCCAGCAGTGAATGGGGGGGGGCACAAGAGACCCAGTACTTC; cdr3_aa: CASSEWGGAQETQYF
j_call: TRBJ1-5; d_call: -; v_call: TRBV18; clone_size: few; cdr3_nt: TGTGCCAGCTCACCGCTCAGGGAAAATAGCAATCAGCCCCAGCATTTT; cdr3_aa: CASSPLRENSNQPQHF
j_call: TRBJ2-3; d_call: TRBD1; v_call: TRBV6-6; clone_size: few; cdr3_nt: TGTGCCAGCAGTTCACTAGGACAGGGGTCAGATACGCAGTATTTT; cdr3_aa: CASSSLGQGSDTQYF
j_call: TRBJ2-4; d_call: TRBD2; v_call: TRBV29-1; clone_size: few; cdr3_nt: TGCAGCGTTGACGGGGGGAACATTCAGTACTTC; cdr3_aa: CSVDGGNIQYF
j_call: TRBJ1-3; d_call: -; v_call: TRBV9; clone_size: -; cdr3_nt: TGTGCCAGCAGCAAAGGGGTGGCTGGAAACACCATATATTTT; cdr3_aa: CASSKGVAGNTIYF
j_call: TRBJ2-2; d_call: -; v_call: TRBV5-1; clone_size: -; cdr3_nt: TGCGCCAGCAGCTCCGCCCCCCAGGTGGGGGAGCTGTTTTTT; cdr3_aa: CASSSAPQVGELFF
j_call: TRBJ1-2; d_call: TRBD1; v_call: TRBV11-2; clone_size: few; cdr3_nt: TGTGCCACCTCCGGACAGGGTGGAGGCTACACCTTC; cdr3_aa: CATSGQGGGYTF
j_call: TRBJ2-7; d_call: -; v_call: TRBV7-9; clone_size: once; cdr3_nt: TGTGCCAGCACCCTCTCCCCTTCTGAGCAGTACTTC; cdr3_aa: CASTLSPSEQYF
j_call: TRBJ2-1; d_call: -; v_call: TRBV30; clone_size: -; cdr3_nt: TGTGCCTGGAGCCCTACGAGTAGCTCCTACAATGAGCAGTTCTTC; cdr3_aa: CAWSPTSSSYNEQFF
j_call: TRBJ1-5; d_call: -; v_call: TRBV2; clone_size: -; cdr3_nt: TGTGCCAGCAGTGAAGGGGCAGATCAGCCCCAGCATTTT; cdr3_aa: CASSEGADQPQHF
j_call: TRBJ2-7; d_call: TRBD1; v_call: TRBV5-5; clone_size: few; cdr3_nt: TGTGCCAGCAGCTCACCGGGACAGGGGAGCTACGAGCAGTACTTC; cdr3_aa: CASSSPGQGSYEQYF
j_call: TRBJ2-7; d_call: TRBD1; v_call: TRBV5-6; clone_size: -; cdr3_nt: TGTGCCAGCAGCTGGGGACAGCGCGAGCAGTACTTC; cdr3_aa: CASSWGQREQYF
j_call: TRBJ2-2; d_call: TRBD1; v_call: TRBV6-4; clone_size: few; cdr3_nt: TGTGCCAGCAGTGACTCCGGGACAGGGAGCACCGGGGAGCTGTTTTTT; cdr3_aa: CASSDSGTGSTGELFF
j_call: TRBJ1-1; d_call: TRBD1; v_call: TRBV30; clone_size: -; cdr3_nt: TGTGCCTGGAGTCACTGGACAGGGGGCGCCGGCACTGAAGCTTTCTTT; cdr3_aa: CAWSHWTGGAGTEAFF
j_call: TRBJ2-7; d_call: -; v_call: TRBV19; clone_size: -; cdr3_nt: TGTGCCAGTAGTAGGGACTCCTACTCCTACGAGCAGTACTTC; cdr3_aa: CASSRDSYSYEQYF
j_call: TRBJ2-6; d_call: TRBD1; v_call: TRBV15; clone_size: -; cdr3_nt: TGTGCCACCAGCAAATCGACAGGGGCCGTCTCTGGGGCCAACGTCCTGACTTTC; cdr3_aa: CATSKSTGAVSGANVLTF
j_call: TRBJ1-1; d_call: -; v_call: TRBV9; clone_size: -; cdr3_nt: TGTGCCAGCAGCGTAGGGAATGCCGGGGACACTGAAGCTTTCTTT; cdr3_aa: CASSVGNAGDTEAFF
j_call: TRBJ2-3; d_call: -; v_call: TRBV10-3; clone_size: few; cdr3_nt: TGTGCCATCAGTGAGTCGGTGGCCAATACGCAGTATTTT; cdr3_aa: CAISESVANTQYF
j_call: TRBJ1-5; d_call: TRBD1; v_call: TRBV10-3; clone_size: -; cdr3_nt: TGTGCCATCAGCAGGGGGGAGAGCAATCAGCCCCAGCATTTT; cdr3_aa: CAISRGESNQPQHF
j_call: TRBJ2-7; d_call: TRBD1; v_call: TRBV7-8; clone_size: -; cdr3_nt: TGTGCCAGCAGCCAAGGGGGCGGCTCCTACGAGCAGTACTTC; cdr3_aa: CASSQGGGSYEQYF
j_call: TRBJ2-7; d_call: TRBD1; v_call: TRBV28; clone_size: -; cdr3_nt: TGTGCCAGCAGTTCCCGGGACAGGGGAATTTACGAGCAGTACTTC; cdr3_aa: CASSSRDRGIYEQYF
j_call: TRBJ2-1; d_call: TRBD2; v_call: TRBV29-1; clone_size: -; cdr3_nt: TGCAGCGTTGAACCTAGCGGGAGGTTAGGTCCGAGAAAGTTCTTC; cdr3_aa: CSVEPSGRLGPRKFF
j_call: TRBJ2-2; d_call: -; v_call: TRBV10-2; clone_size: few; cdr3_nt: TGCGCCAGCAGGGGCCACCGGGAGCTGTTTTTT; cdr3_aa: CASRGHRELFF
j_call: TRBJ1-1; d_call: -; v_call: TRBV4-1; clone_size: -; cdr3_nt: TGCGCCAGCAGCCATGCCGTCAGCACTGAAGCTTTCTTT; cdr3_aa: CASSHAVSTEAFF
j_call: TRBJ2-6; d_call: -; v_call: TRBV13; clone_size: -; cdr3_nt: TGTGCCAGCAGCTTACGGGGTAGTGGGGCCAACGTCCTGACTTTC; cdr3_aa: CASSLRGSGANVLTF
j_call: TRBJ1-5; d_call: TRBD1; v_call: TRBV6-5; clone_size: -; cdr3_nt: TGTGCCAGCAGCATGACCGGGACAGCGAATCAGCCCCAGCATTTT; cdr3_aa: CASSMTGTANQPQHF
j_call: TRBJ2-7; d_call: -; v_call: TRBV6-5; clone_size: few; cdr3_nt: TGTGCCAGCAGTTACTGGGCCAGCCCCTACGAGCAGTACTTC; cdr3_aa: CASSYWASPYEQYF
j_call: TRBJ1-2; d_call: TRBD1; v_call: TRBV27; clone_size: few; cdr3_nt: TGTGCCAGCAGTGAGACAGGGGGCAAGAACTATGGCTACACCTTC; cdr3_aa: CASSETGGKNYGYTF
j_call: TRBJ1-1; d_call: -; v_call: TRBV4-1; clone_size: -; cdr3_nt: TGCGCCAGCAGCCATGCAGACTATTCGTCTGAAGCTTTCTTT; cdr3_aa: CASSHADYSSEAFF
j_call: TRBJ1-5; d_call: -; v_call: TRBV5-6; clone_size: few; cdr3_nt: TGTGCCAGCAGCTTGGGGGTGGGAGATCAGCCCCAGCATTTT; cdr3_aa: CASSLGVGDQPQHF
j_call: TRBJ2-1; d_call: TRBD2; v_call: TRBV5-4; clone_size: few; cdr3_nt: TGTGCCAGCAGGTCCAGCGGGAGCGGGAATGAGCAGTTCTTC; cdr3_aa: CASRSSGSGNEQFF
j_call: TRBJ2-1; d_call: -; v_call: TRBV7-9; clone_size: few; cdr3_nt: TGTGCCAGCAGCTTAGGCTGGGAGTCCCTCTACAATGAGCAGTTCTTC; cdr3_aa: CASSLGWESLYNEQFF
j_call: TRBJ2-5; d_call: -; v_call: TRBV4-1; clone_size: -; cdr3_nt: TGCGCCAGCAGCCAAGATCCAGCGGGCCTTAGTGAGACCCAGTACTTC; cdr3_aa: CASSQDPAGLSETQYF
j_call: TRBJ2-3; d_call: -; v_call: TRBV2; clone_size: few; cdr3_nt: TGTGCCAGCAGTGAAGCTGTTAGCCTCACAGATACGCAGTATTTT; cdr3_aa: CASSEAVSLTDTQYF
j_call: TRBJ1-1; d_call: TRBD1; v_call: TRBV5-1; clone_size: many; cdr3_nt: TGCGCCAGCAGCTATTCAGGGGGTAACACTGAAGCTTTCTTT; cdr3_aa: CASSYSGGNTEAFF